The text below deals with one TCR beta chain. The antigen is not known. The sample is drawn from a study of glioma-infiltrating T cells. Study-level results: CDR3 overlap between tissue and blood was very small.

The germline V gene encodes CDR1 MGHRA and CDR2 YSYEKL. V lost 5 bases to trimming and J lost 3 bases, with 13 bases between them. The CDR3 contains 14 residues. Amplification of TCR alpha and beta CDR3 regions from RNA used iRepertoire nested multiplex PCR. From the multiplex PCR reads, TCRdb called clonotypes with MiXCR, one entry per CDR3 protein. The table has more than 350,000 distinct CDR3 sequences, around 45% seen once. The TCR was taken from a human donor with low-grade glioma or glioblastoma, undergoing nonglioma brain surgery, or in good health (not recorded which). Input material: glioma tissue, nonneoplastic brain tissue, or PBMCs (not recorded which). The chain combines TRBV4-1 with TRBJ1-1; D call uncertain. CDR3 residues: CASSSRGGHTEAFF. CDR3 nucleotides: TGCGCCAGCAGCTCCCGGGGAGGTCACACTGAAGCTTTCTTT.